This T cell receptor beta chain came from a study of T-cell memory formation after mild COVID-19. Looking at the study overall: Largely, TCR clusters stayed within a single donor.

This clonotype has only a few counts. This CDR3 region has 15 residues. CDR1 is SGHAT and CDR2 is FQNNGV in the germline V gene. V lost 1 base to trimming and J lost 5 bases, with 12 bases between them. MiXCR, applied by TCRdb to the 5' RACE reads, yields one record per CDR3 protein. This sample yields 390,000 or so distinct CDR3 sequences, of which 16% are seen a single time; roughly 21% belongs to the top ten. The chain couples TRBV11-2 to TRBJ1-5; tentative D call: TRBD1 (6 bases). The clonotype originates from a man aged 18 to 30 who had mild COVID-19 (a few samples of this study predate the infection). Cell type and time point are not known. Sequenced input: PBMCs or a T cell subset sorted from them (not recorded which). The CDR3 DNA is TGTGCCAGCAGCTTAGCGGGGGGCGTTTATCAGCCCCAGCATTTT. Its translation is CASSLAGGVYQPQHF.